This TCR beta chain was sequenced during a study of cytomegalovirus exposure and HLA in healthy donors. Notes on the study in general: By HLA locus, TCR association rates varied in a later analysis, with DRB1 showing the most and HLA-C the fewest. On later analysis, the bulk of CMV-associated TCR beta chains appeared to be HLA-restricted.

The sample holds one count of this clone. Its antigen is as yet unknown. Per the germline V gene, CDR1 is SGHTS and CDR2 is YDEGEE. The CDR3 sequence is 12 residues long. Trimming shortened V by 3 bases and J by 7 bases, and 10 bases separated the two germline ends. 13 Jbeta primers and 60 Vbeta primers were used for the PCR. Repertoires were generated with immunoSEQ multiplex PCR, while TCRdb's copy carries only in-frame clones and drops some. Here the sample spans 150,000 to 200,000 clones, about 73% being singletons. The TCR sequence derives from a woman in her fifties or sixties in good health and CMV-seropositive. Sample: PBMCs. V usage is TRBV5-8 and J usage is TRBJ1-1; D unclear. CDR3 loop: CASSSPGGEAFF. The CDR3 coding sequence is TGTGCCAGCAGCTCTCCGGGTGGTGAAGCTTTCTTT.